A single T cell receptor (beta chain) is shown here with its context. The sample originates from a study of T cell changes during pregnancy in multiple sclerosis. Sequencing was performed with immunoSEQ multiplex PCR; in TCRdb, only in-frame clones are kept and a portion is missing. The sample has 30,000 to 40,000 clones, roughly 87% seen once; the top ten hold about 8%. This CDR3 has 16 amino acids. CDR1 and CDR2 from the germline V gene are MRHNA and SNTAGT. V gave up 2 bases and J gave up 6 bases; unmatched junction bases: 7. V usage is TRBV6-4 and J usage is TRBJ2-1, with TRBD2 matching 10 bases. The receptor's source is a female donor with multiple sclerosis, enrolled in a pregnancy study. This specimen was CD8+ T cells from peripheral blood mononuclear cells, taken before pregnancy. CDR3 region: CASSDPLAGDTNEQFF. The CDR3 DNA follows: TGTGCCAGCAGTGACCCTCTAGCGGGAGATACCAATGAGCAGTTCTTC.